This T cell receptor beta chain was identified in a study of T-cell reconstitution after alpha-beta-depleted transplantation in children. The TCRbeta library was prepared with unique molecular identifiers. Each CDR3 protein gets one entry after TCRdb re-called the PCR reads with MiXCR. The repertoire includes 200,000 to 300,000 distinct CDR3 sequences, around 12% of them detected once, and about 2.6% sits in the top ten. Ten or more counts support this clonotype. The germline V gene has CDR1 DFQATT and CDR2 SNEGSKA (reference sequence). The CDR3 contains 15 residues. Unmatched junction bases numbered 11, after V lost 5 bases and J lost 3 bases.

The source material was PBMCs from the stem cell graft donor, sampled from the stem cell graft. This chain joins TRBV20-1 and TRBJ2-3; 7 positions agree with TRBD1. This TCR derives from a human donor who donated a stem cell graft to a child with acute lymphoblastic leukemia. Written as DNA, the CDR3 is TGCAGTGCTGGGGACGGGACAGTGCTTACAGATACGCAGTATTTT. Residues: CSAGDGTVLTDTQYF.